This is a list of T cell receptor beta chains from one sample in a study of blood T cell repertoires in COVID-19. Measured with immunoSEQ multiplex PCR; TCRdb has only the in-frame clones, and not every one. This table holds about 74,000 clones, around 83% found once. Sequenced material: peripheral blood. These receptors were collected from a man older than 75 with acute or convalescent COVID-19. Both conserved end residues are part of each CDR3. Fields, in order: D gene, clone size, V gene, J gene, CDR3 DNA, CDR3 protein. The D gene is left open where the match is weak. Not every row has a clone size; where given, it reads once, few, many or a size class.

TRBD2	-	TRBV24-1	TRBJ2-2	TGTGCCACCAGTGAGCCTACTAGCGGGAGGTCCGGGGAGCTGTTTTTT	CATSEPTSGRSGELFF
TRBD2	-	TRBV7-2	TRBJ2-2	TGTGCCAGCAGCTTAGCAGGCGCCGGGACTAGCGGGAGAAGAGCCGGGGAGCTGTTTTTT	CASSLAGAGTSGRRAGELFF
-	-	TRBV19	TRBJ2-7	TGTGCCAGTAGTATTAGTAGCCGCTACGAGCAGTACTTC	CASSISSRYEQYF
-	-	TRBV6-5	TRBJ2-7	TGTGCCAGCAGTATTAGGGGGAGGGGCTCCTACGAGCAGTACTTC	CASSIRGRGSYEQYF
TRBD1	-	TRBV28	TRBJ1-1	TGTGCCAGCAGCCCGGGACAGGGGGCGGGAGGAGCTTTCTTT	CASSPGQGAGGAFF
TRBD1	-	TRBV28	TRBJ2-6	TGTGCCAGCAGTCCCCGACAGGGTCGCCACTCTGGGGCCAACGTCCTGACTTTC	CASSPRQGRHSGANVLTF
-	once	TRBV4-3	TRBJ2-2	TGCGCCAGCAGCCCTTCGGGTTTGGGGGAGCTGTTTTTT	CASSPSGLGELFF
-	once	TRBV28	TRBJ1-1	TGTGCCAGCAGCACGGGACTGCGGATTCGGGGCACTGAAGCTTTCTTT	CASSTGLRIRGTEAFF
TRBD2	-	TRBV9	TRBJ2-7	TGTGCCAGCAGCGTAGGACTAGCGGGTTCCTACGAGCAGTACTTC	CASSVGLAGSYEQYF
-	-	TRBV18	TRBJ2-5	TGTGCCAGCTCACCAGGAGGGGGCCGGGAGACCCAGTACTTC	CASSPGGGRETQYF
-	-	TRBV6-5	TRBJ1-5	TGTGCCAGCAGTTACTCTCGACCCCCGGGTGGTCAGCCCCAGCATTTT	CASSYSRPPGGQPQHF
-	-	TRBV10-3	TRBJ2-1	TGTGCCATCACACAACTAGCTGGAGAGAGTGAGCAGTTCTTC	CAITQLAGESEQFF
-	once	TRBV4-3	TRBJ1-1	TGCGCCAGCAGCCAAGATGGGAGCTTGAACACTGAAGCTTTCTTT	CASSQDGSLNTEAFF
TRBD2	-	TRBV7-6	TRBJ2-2	TGTGCCAGCAGCCAGCGGGAGGGCACGAACACCGGGGAGCTGTTTTTT	CASSQREGTNTGELFF
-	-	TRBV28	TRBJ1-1	TGTGCCAGCAGTTTTCAACAGGGATATGTGAACACTGAAGCTTTCTTT	CASSFQQGYVNTEAFF
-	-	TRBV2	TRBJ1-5	TGTGCCAGCAGTGGCGGCGTACAGCCCCAGCATTTT	CASSGGVQPQHF
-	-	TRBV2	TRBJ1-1	TGTGCCAGCAGGCAGTATCCGAACACTGAAGCTTTCTTT	CASRQYPNTEAFF
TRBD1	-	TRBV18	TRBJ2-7	TGTGCCAGCTCAACAGGGACAGGGGGGTACTACGAGCAGTACTTC	CASSTGTGGYYEQYF
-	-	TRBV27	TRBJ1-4	TGTGCCAGCAGTTCGGGAGCAACTAATGAAAAACTGTTTTTT	CASSSGATNEKLFF
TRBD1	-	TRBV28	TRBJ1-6	TGTGCCAGCAGTCCTGGGACAGGGCGTTCACCCCTCCACTTT	CASSPGTGRSPLHF
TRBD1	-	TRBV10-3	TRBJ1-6	TGTGCCATCAGGGGGACAGGGATTAATTCACCCCTCCACTTT	CAIRGTGINSPLHF
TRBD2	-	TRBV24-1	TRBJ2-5	TGTGCCACCCGTGGGGAGGGAGAGACCCAGTACTTC	CATRGEGETQYF
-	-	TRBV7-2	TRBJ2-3	TGTGCCAGCAGCCCTCACAGGGGCACAGATACGCAGTATTTT	CASSPHRGTDTQYF
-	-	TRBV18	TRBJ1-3	TGTGCCAGCTCACCAGGGCAGGGGCTAGACACCATATATTTT	CASSPGQGLDTIYF